Listed below are T cell receptor beta chains from one sample, sequenced in a study of molecular identifiers for immune sequencing clone quantification. TCRdb re-analysed the PCR reads in MiXCR, keeping a single row per CDR3 protein. The table has hundreds of thousands of distinct CDR3 sequences, roughly 27% seen once. The sequencing input was naive CD8+ T cells from blood, with Jurkat cell RNA spiked in. All receptors come from a human donor in good health. Some libraries in this study had Jurkat cell RNA spiked in. CDR3s include the opening cysteine and the closing phenylalanine or tryptophan. The order of the fields is V gene, clone size, CDR3 protein. The size of a clone is reported for some rows only, either as once, few or many, or as a class for expanded clones.

V gene: TRBV28
clone size: -
CDR3 protein: CANSSETHTEAFF

V gene: TRBV7-6
clone size: many
CDR3 protein: CASSPRDRSYTDTQYF

V gene: TRBV20-1
clone size: -
CDR3 protein: CSASEGYLKSSQPQHF

V gene: TRBV19
clone size: few
CDR3 protein: CASKLADTSYEQYF

V gene: TRBV27
clone size: -
CDR3 protein: CASSWGPSTDTQYF

V gene: TRBV6-5
clone size: few
CDR3 protein: CASSWRGVNTEAFF

V gene: TRBV6-2/TRBV6-3
clone size: -
CDR3 protein: CASSTDRGQKETQYF

V gene: TRBV29-1
clone size: -
CDR3 protein: CSVGGLEAYF

V gene: TRBV2
clone size: -
CDR3 protein: CASTRTNQPQHF

V gene: TRBV4-3
clone size: few
CDR3 protein: CASSQEGPSLGTDTQYF

V gene: TRBV4-3
clone size: -
CDR3 protein: CASSQERGRNYEQYF

V gene: TRBV4-1
clone size: -
CDR3 protein: CASSQERGQAFTDTPYF

V gene: TRBV5-1
clone size: -
CDR3 protein: CSSSLAVSPYEQYF

V gene: TRBV13
clone size: few
CDR3 protein: CASSFSGNWNTEAFF

V gene: TRBV7-9
clone size: -
CDR3 protein: CASSYTSTGLNSGNTIYF

V gene: TRBV20-1
clone size: -
CDR3 protein: CSAPLSGRAYEQYF

V gene: TRBV12-3/TRBV12-4
clone size: -
CDR3 protein: CATRGGGTQETQYF

V gene: TRBV6-5
clone size: many
CDR3 protein: CASRDVYGYTF

V gene: TRBV20-1
clone size: many
CDR3 protein: CSAPRLAGSMTDTQYF

V gene: TRBV6-6
clone size: -
CDR3 protein: CASNPFVGQNSYEQYF

V gene: TRBV4-3
clone size: many
CDR3 protein: CASSQDGTGVGYEQYF

V gene: TRBV20-1
clone size: -
CDR3 protein: CSARPIGLAGGGEQFF

V gene: TRBV5-1
clone size: -
CDR3 protein: CASSSARAGYPF

V gene: TRBV29-1
clone size: many
CDR3 protein: CSVTGAEAFF

V gene: TRBV4-1
clone size: few
CDR3 protein: CASSQVNPSSYNSPLHF

V gene: TRBV7-2
clone size: many
CDR3 protein: CASSSEGGRLGANVLTF

V gene: TRBV7-9
clone size: -
CDR3 protein: CASSSSRAAYEQYF

V gene: TRBV24-1
clone size: few
CDR3 protein: CATSGPGQGGYEQYF

V gene: TRBV19
clone size: -
CDR3 protein: CASSPGQYHDEQFF